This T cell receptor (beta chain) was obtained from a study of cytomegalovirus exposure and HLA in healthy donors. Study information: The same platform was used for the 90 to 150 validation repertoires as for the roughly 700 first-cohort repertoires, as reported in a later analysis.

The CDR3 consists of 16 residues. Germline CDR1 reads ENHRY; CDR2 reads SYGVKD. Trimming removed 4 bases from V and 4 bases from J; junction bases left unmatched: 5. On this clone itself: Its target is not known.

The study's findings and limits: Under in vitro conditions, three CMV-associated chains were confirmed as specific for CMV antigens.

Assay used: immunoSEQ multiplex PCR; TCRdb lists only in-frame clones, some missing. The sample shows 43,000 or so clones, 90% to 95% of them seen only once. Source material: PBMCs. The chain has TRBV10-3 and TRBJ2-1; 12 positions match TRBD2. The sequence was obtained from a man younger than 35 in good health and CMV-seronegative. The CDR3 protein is CAISVGLAGGYNEQFF. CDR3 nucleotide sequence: TGTGCCATCAGTGTGGGGCTAGCGGGAGGGTACAATGAGCAGTTCTTC.